These T cell receptor beta chains were read from a single sample in a study of cytomegalovirus exposure and HLA in healthy donors. Clones were sequenced by immunoSEQ multiplex PCR, and TCRdb holds only the in-frame ones, with some missing. The data contain approximately 97,000 clones, roughly four fifths of them singletons. Sequences were obtained from PBMCs. All receptors come from a man aged 40-49 years in good health and CMV-seronegative. Both conserved end residues are part of each CDR3. A D gene is named only where the DNA matches it firmly. A clone size is listed for some rows: how often the clone was seen (once, few, many), or a class if it is expanded.

J gene: TRBJ1-3; clone size: few; V gene: TRBV6-1; D gene: TRBD1; CDR3 protein: CASRGQGADTIYF; CDR3 DNA: TGTGCCAGCAGAGGACAGGGGGCAGACACCATATATTTT
J gene: TRBJ1-6; clone size: -; V gene: TRBV4-1; D gene: -; CDR3 protein: CASSGRGNNNSPLHF; CDR3 DNA: TGCGCCAGCAGCGGGAGGGGAAACAATAATTCACCCCTCCACTTT
J gene: TRBJ2-2; clone size: -; V gene: TRBV7-9; D gene: -; CDR3 protein: CASSSANTGELFF; CDR3 DNA: TGTGCCAGCAGCTCCGCGAACACCGGGGAGCTGTTTTTT
J gene: TRBJ2-5; clone size: -; V gene: TRBV5-1; D gene: TRBD1; CDR3 protein: CASSAGDSPFGDQYF; CDR3 DNA: TGCGCCAGCAGCGCCGGGGACAGTCCTTTTGGAGACCAGTACTTC
J gene: TRBJ2-7; clone size: -; V gene: TRBV14; D gene: -; CDR3 protein: CASSLSTYEQYF; CDR3 DNA: TGTGCCAGCAGCCTCTCTACCTACGAGCAGTACTTC
J gene: TRBJ2-1; clone size: -; V gene: TRBV27; D gene: TRBD1; CDR3 protein: CASSLSIGTGWDEQFF; CDR3 DNA: TGTGCCAGCAGTTTATCGATAGGGACAGGGTGGGATGAGCAGTTCTTC
J gene: TRBJ2-2; clone size: -; V gene: TRBV2; D gene: TRBD2; CDR3 protein: CASIEASGVGELFF; CDR3 DNA: TGTGCCAGCATTGAGGCTAGCGGGGTCGGGGAGCTGTTTTTT
J gene: TRBJ1-3; clone size: many; V gene: TRBV4-3; D gene: -; CDR3 protein: CASSTGHGNTIYF; CDR3 DNA: TGCGCCAGCAGCACGGGACACGGAAACACCATATATTTT
J gene: TRBJ1-5; clone size: -; V gene: TRBV7-6; D gene: -; CDR3 protein: CASSTYAQGGDQPQHF; CDR3 DNA: TGTGCCAGCAGCACATACGCACAGGGAGGGGATCAGCCCCAGCATTTT
J gene: TRBJ1-2; clone size: -; V gene: TRBV28; D gene: -; CDR3 protein: CASSLWGGVYGYTF; CDR3 DNA: TGTGCCAGCAGTTTATGGGGAGGGGTCTATGGCTACACCTTC
J gene: TRBJ1-6; clone size: -; V gene: TRBV10-3; D gene: -; CDR3 protein: CAISALRGTYNSPLHF; CDR3 DNA: TGTGCCATCAGTGCCCTCCGAGGCACCTATAATTCACCCCTCCACTTT
J gene: TRBJ2-7; clone size: -; V gene: TRBV12-2; D gene: -; CDR3 protein: CASRPQDGTAYEQYF; CDR3 DNA: TGTGCAAGTCGCCCACAGGACGGGACAGCTTACGAGCAGTACTTC
J gene: TRBJ1-4; clone size: -; V gene: TRBV5-1; D gene: TRBD1; CDR3 protein: CASSYTTGTGNEKLFF; CDR3 DNA: TGCGCCAGCAGCTACACTACCGGGACAGGGAATGAAAAACTGTTTTTT
J gene: TRBJ2-3; clone size: few; V gene: TRBV5-6; D gene: TRBD2; CDR3 protein: CASSFLSGGSTDTQYF; CDR3 DNA: TGTGCCAGCAGCTTCCTTAGCGGGGGGTCCACAGATACGCAGTATTTT
J gene: TRBJ1-4; clone size: once; V gene: TRBV18; D gene: TRBD1; CDR3 protein: CASSLGRQGTEKLFF; CDR3 DNA: TGTGCCAGCTCACTGGGCAGACAGGGGACTGAAAAACTGTTTTTT
J gene: TRBJ2-5; clone size: -; V gene: TRBV12-5; D gene: -; CDR3 protein: CASGLDPGDGETQYF; CDR3 DNA: TGTGCTAGTGGTTTGGATCCAGGGGACGGCGAGACCCAGTACTTC
J gene: TRBJ2-1; clone size: -; V gene: TRBV5-1; D gene: -; CDR3 protein: CASRSGADNEQFF; CDR3 DNA: TGCGCCAGCAGGTCAGGGGCCGACAATGAGCAGTTCTTC
J gene: TRBJ1-5; clone size: -; V gene: TRBV6-6; D gene: TRBD1; CDR3 protein: CASSSDRVTNQPQHF; CDR3 DNA: TGTGCCAGCAGTTCGGACAGGGTTACCAATCAGCCCCAGCATTTT
J gene: TRBJ1-5; clone size: -; V gene: TRBV19; D gene: -; CDR3 protein: CASSRSGGDSNQPQHF; CDR3 DNA: TGTGCCAGTAGTAGGTCCGGGGGGGATAGCAATCAGCCCCAGCATTTT
J gene: TRBJ1-1; clone size: -; V gene: TRBV6-5; D gene: -; CDR3 protein: CASSYSSRGETEAFF; CDR3 DNA: TGTGCCAGCAGTTACTCGAGCAGGGGAGAGACTGAAGCTTTCTTT
J gene: TRBJ1-2; clone size: -; V gene: TRBV5-6; D gene: TRBD1; CDR3 protein: CASYPGWTWDSYGYTF; CDR3 DNA: TGTGCCAGCTACCCGGGCTGGACATGGGACAGTTATGGCTACACCTTC
J gene: TRBJ1-5; clone size: -; V gene: TRBV7-2; D gene: -; CDR3 protein: CASSLRSDQPQHF; CDR3 DNA: TGTGCCAGCAGCTTACGCTCAGATCAGCCCCAGCATTTT
J gene: TRBJ1-5; clone size: -; V gene: TRBV18; D gene: -; CDR3 protein: CASSPGRSGYNQPQHF; CDR3 DNA: TGTGCCAGCTCACCAGGGCGTTCAGGGTACAATCAGCCCCAGCATTTT
J gene: TRBJ2-3; clone size: once; V gene: TRBV5-6; D gene: TRBD2; CDR3 protein: CASSLVSSGGPGTDTQYF; CDR3 DNA: TGTGCCAGCAGCTTGGTTTCTAGCGGGGGGCCTGGCACAGATACGCAGTATTTT
J gene: TRBJ1-6; clone size: -; V gene: TRBV5-6; D gene: TRBD1; CDR3 protein: CASSLGQGASPLHF; CDR3 DNA: TGTGCCAGCAGTCTGGGACAGGGGGCTTCACCCCTCCACTTT
J gene: TRBJ2-7; clone size: -; V gene: TRBV4-1; D gene: -; CDR3 protein: CASSQDHLFFVTPSYEQYF; CDR3 DNA: TGCGCCAGCAGCCAAGATCATTTGTTTTTCGTAACTCCGTCCTACGAGCAGTACTTC